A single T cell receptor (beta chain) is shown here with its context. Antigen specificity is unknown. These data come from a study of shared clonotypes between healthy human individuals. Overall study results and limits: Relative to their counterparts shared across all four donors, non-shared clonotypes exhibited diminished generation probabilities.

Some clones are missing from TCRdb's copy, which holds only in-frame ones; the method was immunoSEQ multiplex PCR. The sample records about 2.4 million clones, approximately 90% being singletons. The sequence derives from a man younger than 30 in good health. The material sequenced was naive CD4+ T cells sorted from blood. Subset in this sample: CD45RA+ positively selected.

The DNA of the CDR3 is TGTGCCAGCAGTGACCAAGGGGGCGACTATGGCTACACCTTC. As protein: CASSDQGGDYGYTF. The chain has TRBV6-4 and TRBJ1-2; 7 bases are shared with TRBD1. The CDR3 totals 14 residues. Trimming removed 2 bases from V and 3 bases from J; junction bases left unmatched: 3. The germline CDR1 and CDR2 sequences are MRHNA and SNTAGT.